This T cell receptor (beta chain) was recovered during a study of blood T cells in healthy people across ages. The V gene lost 0 bases and the J gene lost 3 bases, with 18 bases spanning the gap. The CDR3 is made up of 17 amino acids. The germline CDR1 and CDR2 sequences are SGHTA and FQGNSA. The sample holds a few counts of this clonotype. A second PCR, run for about 6 to 12 cycles, used a sample-barcoded 5' primer plus a J-beta primer mix. TCRdb processed the 5' RACE reads anew with MiXCR; each CDR3 protein has one entry. This repertoire shows some 920,000 distinct CDR3 sequences, roughly 51% found once; its top ten account for roughly a fifth.

This TCR came from a woman aged 60-75 years in good health. The chain employs TRBV7-2 and TRBJ2-7, with D possibly being TRBD1 (6 bases). Sequencing was carried out using blood. The CDR3 nucleotides read TGTGCCAGCAGCTTAGCCCTCGCCGGGACAATAGACTACGAGCAGTACTTC. Translating it yields CASSLALAGTIDYEQYF. Variable domain in full (rest from reference TRBV7-2 and TRBJ2-7): GAGVSQSPSNKVTEKGKDVELRCDPISGHTALYWYRQSLGQGLEFLIYFQGNSAPDKSGLPSDRFSAERTGGSVSTLTIQRTQQEDSAVYLCASSLALAGTIDYEQYFGPGTRLTVT.